This entry describes one T cell receptor (beta chain). This entry belongs to a study of T cell changes during pregnancy in multiple sclerosis. In germline, CDR1 is LNHDA, CDR2 SQIVND (reference sequence). The CDR3 length is 12 residues. Trimming took 9 bases from V and 4 from J, leaving 10 bases between them. Assay used: immunoSEQ multiplex PCR; TCRdb lists only in-frame clones, some missing. Of 40,000 or so clones listed, 90% to 95% are singletons. Sequences were derived from CD4+ T cells from peripheral blood mononuclear cells, sampled in the third trimester of pregnancy. The clonotype originates from a female donor with multiple sclerosis, enrolled in a pregnancy study. The chain links TRBV19 to TRBJ2-1, with D maybe TRBD2 (5 bases). In nucleotides, the CDR3 is TGTGCCAGCTCCCGGGGTTACAATGAGCAGTTCTTC. It translates to CASSRGYNEQFF.